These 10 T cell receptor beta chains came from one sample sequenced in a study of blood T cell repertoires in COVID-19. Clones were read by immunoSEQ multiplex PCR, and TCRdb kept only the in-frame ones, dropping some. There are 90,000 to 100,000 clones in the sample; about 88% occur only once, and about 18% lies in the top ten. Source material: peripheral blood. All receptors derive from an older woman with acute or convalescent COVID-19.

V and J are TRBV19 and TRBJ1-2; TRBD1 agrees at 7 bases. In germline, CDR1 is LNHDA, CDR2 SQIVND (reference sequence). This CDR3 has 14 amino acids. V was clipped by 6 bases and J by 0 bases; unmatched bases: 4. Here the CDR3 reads CASSTGVTNYGYTF. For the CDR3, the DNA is TGTGCCAGTAGCACAGGGGTAACTAACTATGGCTACACCTTC.

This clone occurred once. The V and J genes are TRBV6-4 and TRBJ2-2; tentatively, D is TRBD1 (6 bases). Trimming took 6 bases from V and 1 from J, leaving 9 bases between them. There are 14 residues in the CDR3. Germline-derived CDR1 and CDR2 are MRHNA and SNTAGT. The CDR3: CASRKQGNTGELFF. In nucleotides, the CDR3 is TGTGCCAGCAGAAAACAGGGGAACACCGGGGAGCTGTTTTTT.

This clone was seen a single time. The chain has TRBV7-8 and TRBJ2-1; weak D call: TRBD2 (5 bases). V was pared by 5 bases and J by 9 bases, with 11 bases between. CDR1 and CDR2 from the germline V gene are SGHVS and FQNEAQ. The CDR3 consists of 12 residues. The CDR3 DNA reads TGTGCCAGCAGCCCACTAGTTCCTGAGCAGTTCTTC. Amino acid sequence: CASSPLVPEQFF.

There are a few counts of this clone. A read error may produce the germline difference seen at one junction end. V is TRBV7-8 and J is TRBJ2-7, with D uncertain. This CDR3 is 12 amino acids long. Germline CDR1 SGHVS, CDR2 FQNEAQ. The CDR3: CASSPHSARRHF. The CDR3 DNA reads TGTGCCAGCAGCCCTCACTCTGCCAGGCGCCATTTC. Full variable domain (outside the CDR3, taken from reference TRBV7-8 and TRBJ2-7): GAGVSQSPRYKVAKRGQDVALRCDPISGHVSLFWYQQALGQGPEFLTYFQNEAQLDKSGLPSDRFFAERPEGSVSTLKIQRTQQEDSAVYLCASSPHSARRHFGPGTRLTVT.

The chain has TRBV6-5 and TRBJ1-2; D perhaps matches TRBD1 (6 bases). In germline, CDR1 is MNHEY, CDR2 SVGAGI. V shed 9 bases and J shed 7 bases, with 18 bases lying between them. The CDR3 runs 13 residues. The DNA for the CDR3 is TGTGCCAGTACTCAGGGGCTTTGGGCTGGCTACACCTTC. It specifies CASTQGLWAGYTF.

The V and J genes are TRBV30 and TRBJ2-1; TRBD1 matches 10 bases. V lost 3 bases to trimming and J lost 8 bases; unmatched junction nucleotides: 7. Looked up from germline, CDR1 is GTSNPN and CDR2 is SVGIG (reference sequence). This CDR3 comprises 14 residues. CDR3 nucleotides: TGTGCCTGGAGCCCAGGGACAGGGGCTTATGAGCAGTTCTTC. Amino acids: CAWSPGTGAYEQFF.

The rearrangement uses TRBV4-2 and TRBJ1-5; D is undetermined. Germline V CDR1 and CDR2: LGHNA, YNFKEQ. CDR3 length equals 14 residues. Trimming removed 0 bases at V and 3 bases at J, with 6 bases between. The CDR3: CASSQDLVNQPQHF. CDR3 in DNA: TGTGCCAGCAGCCAAGATCTCGTCAATCAGCCCCAGCATTTT.

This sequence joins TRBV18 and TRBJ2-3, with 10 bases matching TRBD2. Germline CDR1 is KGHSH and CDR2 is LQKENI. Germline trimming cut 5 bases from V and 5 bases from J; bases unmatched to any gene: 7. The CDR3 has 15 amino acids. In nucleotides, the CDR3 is TGTGCCAGCTCAGCATCTAGCGGGGGTGTAGATACGCAGTATTTT. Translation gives CASSASSGGVDTQYF.

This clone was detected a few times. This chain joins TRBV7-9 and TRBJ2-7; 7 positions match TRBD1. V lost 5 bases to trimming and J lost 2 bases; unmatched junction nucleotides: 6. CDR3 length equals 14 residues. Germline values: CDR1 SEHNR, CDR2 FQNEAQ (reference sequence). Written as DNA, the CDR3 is TGTGCCAGCAGCCACAGGGGCCGTACCTACGAGCAGTACTTC. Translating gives CASSHRGRTYEQYF.

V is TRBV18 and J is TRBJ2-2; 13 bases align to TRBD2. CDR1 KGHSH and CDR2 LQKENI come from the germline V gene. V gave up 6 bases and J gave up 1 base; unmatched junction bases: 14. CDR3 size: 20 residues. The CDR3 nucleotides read TGTGCCAGCTCTCAAGAACAACCGGGACTAGCGGGGTTGAACACCGGGGAGCTGTTTTTT. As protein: CASSQEQPGLAGLNTGELFF.